The sequence of this TCR beta chain was determined in a study of response to subunit inactivated influenza vaccine listed by TCRdb under 2018. Some background on the complete study: Deep quantitative T cell receptor repertoire profiling was used in the study to track responses to a trivalent subunit inactivated influenza vaccine.

The investigation overall reported the following: The authors proposed that each seasonal influenza vaccination may bring in only a limited number of new T cells.

This clonotype appeared a few times. Its antigen is not yet known. Per-base quality was not reported, and no clone a single base away is much larger than it. Library creation used RT-PCR. For sequencing, an Illumina HiSeq 2500 was employed. The public reads were quality trimmed at Q25 with fastp and then assembled into clones with MiXCR by TCRdb, keeping productive beta chains. All rows with the same CDR3 protein become a single entry with the most common DNA and genes. The sample table holds about 180,000 distinct CDR3 sequences, of which about 9.3% were seen once. In total, the top ten clones hold about 11% of the sample. From the cysteine up to the phenylalanine, the CDR3 has a length of 16 residues. CDR3 DNA is the only sequence kept; it has 48 bases, read in frame from the first base. CDR1 MDHEN and CDR2 SYDVKM are derived from the germline V gene. Trimmed from V: 2 bases; trimmed from J: 8 bases; junction bases lacking a gene match: 9.

The rearranged segments are TRBV28 and TRBJ2-1, with 10 bases in between that match TRBD2. The receptor's source is a man aged 50 to 59 who received an inactivated influenza vaccine. Donor details come from another sample of the same person, matched by shared clones. Sequenced material: non-naive T cells sorted from PBMCs, taken on the day of vaccination. In the paper's terms, the cell subset or site label means: memory T cell fraction. DNA sequence: TGTGCCAGCAGTTTAACGTCTAGCGGGAGTAGGGATGAGCAGTTCTTC. Translation gives CASSLTSSGSRDEQFF.